The T cell receptor (beta chain) under discussion was sequenced for a study of Ad26.COV2.S vaccination and SARS-CoV-2 variants. The sample's treatment: around 19 received Ad26.COV2.S at low or high dose, single or two shots; several received placebo; per-sample allocation not given. Sampling occurred on day 63 after the first vaccine or placebo injection. As its vector, the vaccine had Ad26, which expressed Wuhan-strain SARS-CoV-2 spike. The V and J ends lost 4 bases and 7 bases, in that order; junction bases with no gene match: 13. The germline V gene has CDR1 KGHSH and CDR2 LQKENI. The CDR3 totals 15 residues. The repertoire was sequenced with immunoSEQ multiplex PCR; TCRdb's copy has only in-frame clones and lacks some. The sample yields around 450,000 clones, 75% to 95% seen once.

Sequenced here: peripheral blood, sampled in a trial of Ad26.COV2.S vaccine versus placebo. This sequence originates from a person aged 18-65 years who received the Ad26.COV2.S COVID-19 vaccine or a placebo. This chain uses TRBV18 with TRBJ2-7; 7 bases match TRBD2. The CDR3 DNA follows: TGTGCCAGCTCACTCAGCGGTACTAGCGTGGGAGAGCAGTACTTC. The encoded protein is CASSLSGTSVGEQYF.